The clone carrying this TCR beta chain appeared a few times. TCRdb ran MiXCR on the RT-PCR reads and lists one entry per CDR3 protein. This table has hundreds of thousands of distinct CDR3 sequences, approximately 10% appearing once. This sample is drawn from a study of response to subunit inactivated influenza vaccine. Trimming removed 5 bases from V and 0 bases from J; junction bases left unmatched: 10. CDR1 is KGHSH and CDR2 is LQKENI in the germline V gene. The CDR3 has 17 amino acids. This same sample was also part of a study on T cells expressing NK-cell markers. That study reports: The authors made TCR beta cDNA libraries by 5'RACE template switching. This switching added a universal primer site and UMIs. The authors sequenced eight donors, of whom seven were HCMV-seropositive and one was seronegative. The use of an anti-gamma-delta TCR antibody, which was added in several experiments, restricted sorting to T cells expressing alpha-beta TCR. One observes that, in several donors, these clonotypes were also the leading ones within the CD3+CD56-NKG2C+ fraction.

The rearrangement uses TRBV18 and TRBJ2-1, with 7 bases fitting TRBD2. This specimen consisted of PBMCs from blood, obtained on the day of vaccination. This receptor was identified in a man aged 45-60 years who received an inactivated influenza vaccine. Here the CDR3 reads CASSRAAGASSYNEQFF. The CDR3 DNA reads TGTGCCAGCTCAAGAGCGGCGGGAGCTAGCTCCTACAATGAGCAGTTCTTC.